These 29 T cell receptor beta chains share one sample of origin, sequenced in a study of OX40 agonist ivuxolimab in advanced cancers. Sequencing was performed with immunoSEQ multiplex PCR; in TCRdb, only in-frame clones are kept and a portion is missing. In the table there are about 79,000 clones, around 90% of which are singletons. The sample was CD4+ or CD8+ T cells sorted from blood, taken in a trial of the OX40 agonist ivuxolimab. These receptors all come from an adult with an advanced solid tumor such as melanoma, head and neck, liver or kidney cancer.

V is TRBV19 and J is TRBJ1-2; D unresolved. The germline V gene has CDR1 LNHDA and CDR2 SQIVND (reference sequence). This CDR3 is built from 16 residues. The V and J ends lost 1 base and 0 bases respectively, with 12 bases between them. CDR3 bases: TGTGCCAGTAGTATAGGCCCGATGAATTCTAACTATGGCTACACCTTC. The encoded protein is CASSIGPMNSNYGYTF.

V gene TRBV7-2 combines with J gene TRBJ2-2; 8 nucleotides align to TRBD1. Germline V CDR1 and CDR2: SGHTA, FQGNSA. The V segment lost 2 bases and the J segment 3 bases; nucleotides outside the gene matches: 5. The CDR3 has 16 amino acids. The CDR3 reads CASSLLTGADTGELFF. In DNA, the CDR3 is TGTGCCAGCAGCTTATTGACAGGGGCGGACACCGGGGAGCTGTTTTTT.

This chain uses TRBV7-8 with TRBJ1-4; 7 bases are shared with TRBD1. CDR1 is SGHVS and CDR2 is FQNEAQ in the germline V gene. The CDR3 runs to 19 residues. V shed 1 base, J shed 5 bases, and the junction held 16 bases outside the gene matches. CDR3: CASSLETRGRGRRNEKLFF. CDR3 DNA sequence: TGTGCCAGCAGCTTAGAAACCCGTGGGAGGGGGCGTCGGAATGAAAAACTGTTTTTT. Based on the CDR3 plus reference TRBV7-8 and TRBJ1-4, the full variable domain is GAGVSQSPRYKVAKRGQDVALRCDPISGHVSLFWYQQALGQGPEFLTYFQNEAQLDKSGLPSDRFFAERPEGSVSTLKIQRTQQEDSAVYLCASSLETRGRGRRNEKLFFGSGTQLSVL.

The rearrangement links TRBV15 to TRBJ2-3, with 10 nucleotides matching TRBD2. The germline gives CDR1 LNHNV, CDR2 YYDKDF (reference sequence). V lost 4 bases to trimming and J lost 4 bases; unmatched junction nucleotides: 8. The CDR3 is 16 amino acids. CDR3 nucleotide sequence: TGTGCCACCAGCAACGGAGCGGGGGGGCAATCAGATACGCAGTATTTT. This encodes CATSNGAGGQSDTQYF. Looking up the rest from reference TRBV15 and TRBJ2-3 gives the full variable domain: DAMVIQNPRYQVTQFGKPVTLSCSQTLNHNVMYWYQQKSSQAPKLLFHYYDKDFNNEADTPDNFQSRRPNTSFCFLDIRSPGLGDTAMYLCATSNGAGGQSDTQYFGPGTRLTVL.

Concerning this clone itself: The junction departs from the called germline gene at one end, perhaps through a read error. V and J are TRBV7-7 and TRBJ2-5; 14 bases are a match to TRBD2. Germline CDR1 SSHAT, CDR2 FNYEAQ (reference sequence). CDR3 size: 16 residues. The CDR3 DNA follows: TGTGCTAGCAGCTTAGGGACTAGCGGGGGAGTCGAGACCCAGTACTTC. Amino acids: CASSLGTSGGVETQYF.

The J gene is TRBJ1-5, the V gene TRBV11-3; unclear D gene. Germline lookup yields CDR1 SGHNT and CDR2 YENEEA. Trimming removed 2 bases at V and 4 bases at J, with 3 bases between. The length of the CDR3 is 12 residues. Written as DNA, the CDR3 is TGTGCCAGCAGCTTACATAATCAGCCCCAGCATTTT. This gives the protein CASSLHNQPQHF.

The chain has TRBV9 and TRBJ2-5; TRBD2 is a possible D gene (6 bases). The CDR3 is 16 amino acids. V dropped 4 bases and J dropped 0 bases, with 16 bases sitting between them. The germline V gene has CDR1 SGDLS and CDR2 YYNGEE. The CDR3 region has the DNA TGTGCCAGCAGCCCCTCCCCGGGGGTCAACCAAGAGACCCAGTACTTC. Translation: CASSPSPGVNQETQYF.

J is TRBJ2-5 and V is TRBV11-2; no reliable D call. V gave up 3 bases and J gave up 0 bases, with 8 bases separating them. The CDR3 totals 14 residues. Germline loops: CDR1 SGHAT, CDR2 FQNNGV. The CDR3 region has the DNA TGTGCCAGCAGCTTCCGACCGGACCAAGAGACCCAGTACTTC. Encoded protein: CASSFRPDQETQYF. Full variable domain (remainder filled in from reference TRBV11-2 and TRBJ2-5): EAGVAQSPRYKIIEKRQSVAFWCNPISGHATLYWYQQILGQGPKLLIQFQNNGVVDDSQLPKDRFSAERLKGVDSTLKIQPAKLEDSAVYLCASSFRPDQETQYFGPGTRLLVL.

In its sample, this clone was seen once. V usage is TRBV5-4 and J usage is TRBJ2-3, with TRBD2 as a possible D gene (6 bases). This CDR3 spans 15 amino acids. The V gene lost 1 base and the J gene lost 6 bases, with 15 bases spanning the gap. Germline-derived CDR1 and CDR2 are SGHNT and YYREEE (reference sequence). CDR3 loop: CASSLRLAGSDTQYF. CDR3 nucleotide sequence: TGTGCCAGCAGCTTGCGGCTAGCCGGGAGCGATACGCAGTATTTT.

The chain has TRBV15 and TRBJ1-2, with D uncertain. The V end was cut by 1 base, the J end by 4 bases, with 13 bases between. The germline V gene encodes CDR1 LNHNV and CDR2 YYDKDF (reference sequence). The CDR3 contains 15 residues. The CDR3 DNA follows: TGTGCCACCAGCAGAGTTGGCGGACCAAGCTATGGCTACACCTTC. It specifies CATSRVGGPSYGYTF.

The chain is built from TRBV28 and TRBJ2-5, with D tentatively TRBD1 (5 bases). Trimming removed 4 bases at V and 5 bases at J, with 11 bases between. The V gene's germline CDR1 is MDHEN and CDR2 SYDVKM. This CDR3 region has 13 residues. The CDR3 DNA reads TGTGCCAGCAGTTCCACAGGTGGCGAGACCCAGTACTTC. Translating it yields CASSSTGGETQYF.

This chain links TRBV6-5 with TRBJ1-6; D gene uncertain. Germline V gene data show CDR1 as MNHEY and CDR2 as SVGAGI. Between the trimmed V and J ends, which lost 6 bases and 10 bases, there was a span of 16 bases. This CDR3 is built from 14 residues. CDR3: CASSPGERRSPLHF. The CDR3 region has the DNA TGTGCCAGCAGCCCGGGAGAGAGGAGATCACCCCTCCACTTT.

V usage is TRBV5-1 and J usage is TRBJ2-2, with 11 bases identical to TRBD2. The CDR3 consists of 17 residues. Germline lookup yields CDR1 SGHRS and CDR2 YFSETQ. Trimming took 4 bases from V and 0 from J; bases not matched to a gene: 5. CDR3 in amino acids: CASSHLAGGSNTGELFF. CDR3 in DNA: TGCGCCAGCAGCCATCTAGCGGGGGGTTCGAACACCGGGGAGCTGTTTTTT.

The chain uses TRBV5-5 and TRBJ2-5; a weak D match, TRBD1 (6 bases). Between the trimmed V and J ends, which lost 3 bases and 7 bases, there was a span of 13 bases. Germline loops: CDR1 SGHKS, CDR2 YYEKEE (reference sequence). There are 13 residues in the CDR3. CDR3 DNA sequence: TGTGCCAGCAGCTCCGGGACAACGAGGACCCAGTACTTC. Translated: CASSSGTTRTQYF.

The chain combines TRBV9 with TRBJ1-3; D gene unclear. Per the germline V gene, CDR1 is SGDLS and CDR2 is YYNGEE. Trimming removed 3 bases from V and 3 bases from J, with 13 bases in between. The length of the CDR3 is 15 residues. DNA of the CDR3: TGTGCCAGCAGCGCAGGTGATCCAGTTGGAAACACCATATATTTT. It is translated as CASSAGDPVGNTIYF.

The chain has TRBV6-5 and TRBJ1-3; D perhaps matches TRBD1 (5 bases). Germline CDR1 and CDR2: MNHEY and SVGAGI. V lost 10 bases and J 0 bases, leaving 16 bases between the germline ends. This CDR3 is 15 amino acids long. DNA of the CDR3: TGTGCCACCCACAGGAGGGGACGCTCTGGAAACACCATATATTTT. Translation gives CATHRRGRSGNTIYF.

The chain is built from TRBV12-5 and TRBJ2-7; no clear D. Trimming left V 7 bases short and J 0 bases short, with 13 bases between. The CDR3 is 14 residues long. Germline-derived CDR1 and CDR2 are LGHNT and FRNRAP. The CDR3 bases are TGTGCTAGTGCCGTGACATCCTACTCCTACGAGCAGTACTTC. Protein sequence: CASAVTSYSYEQYF.

The V and J genes are TRBV6-5 and TRBJ1-1; TRBD1 agrees at 7 bases. The J segment lost 4 bases and the V segment lost 5 bases, leaving 4 bases of the junction unmatched. Germline CDR1 reads MNHEY; CDR2 reads SVGAGI. The CDR3 runs to 13 residues. CDR3 DNA: TGTGCCAGCAGTATCCAGGGGGGCACTGAAGCTTTCTTT. Protein sequence: CASSIQGGTEAFF.

The chain employs TRBV18 and TRBJ2-3, with 7 bases lining up with TRBD2. Germline CDR1 reads KGHSH; CDR2 reads LQKENI. The CDR3 has 15 amino acids. After removal of 8 bases from V and 2 bases from J, the junction contained 10 bases not matched to a gene. DNA of the CDR3: TGTGCCAGCGGGGAGGGAGTGGGCCTCACAGATACGCAGTATTTT. Its translation: CASGEGVGLTDTQYF.

The CDR3 DNA is TGTGCCAGCAGTCAAAGCGGGGGGGAGACCCAGTACTTC. Translating it yields CASSQSGGETQYF. The chain couples TRBV6-4 to TRBJ2-5; 9 bases map to TRBD2. V lost 5 bases and J lost 5; bases outside the gene matches: 3. CDR3 size: 13 residues. From germline, CDR1 is MRHNA and CDR2 SNTAGT.

V usage is TRBV6-6 and J usage is TRBJ1-6; D is unresolved. V was pared by 5 bases and J by 7 bases, with 15 bases between. The CDR3 totals 15 residues. Germline lookup yields CDR1 MNHNY and CDR2 SVGAGI (reference sequence). In nucleotides, the CDR3 is TGTGCCAGCAGTCAGATAGACGGAACGAATTCACCCCTCCACTTT. Translation: CASSQIDGTNSPLHF.

The V call is TRBV6-5, the J call TRBJ1-3; D unresolved. Germline V gives CDR1 MNHEY, CDR2 SVGAGI. The CDR3 spans 16 residues. Trimming pared 3 bases from V and 0 bases from J, leaving 12 bases between. The CDR3 sequence is CASSYMADSSGNTIYF. The CDR3 DNA follows: TGTGCCAGCAGTTATATGGCGGACTCCTCTGGAAACACCATATATTTT.

Comment on this clone: Other DNA sequences in this sample translate to the same CDR3. The V gene is TRBV28, the J gene TRBJ1-1, with D perhaps matching TRBD1 (6 bases). Germline CDR1 and CDR2: MDHEN and SYDVKM. The CDR3 sequence is 11 residues long. The V end was cut by 6 bases, the J end by 8 bases, with 10 bases between. The CDR3 DNA is TGTGCCAGCAGCTACAGGGACGAAGCTTTCTTT. Protein sequence: CASSYRDEAFF. Looking up the rest from reference TRBV28 and TRBJ1-1 gives the full variable domain: DVKVTQSSRYLVKRTGEKVFLECVQDMDHENMFWYRQDPGLGLRLIYFSYDVKMKEKGDIPEGYSVSREKKERFSLILESASTNQTSMYLCASSYRDEAFFGQGTRLTVV.

This clone is a singleton in its sample. The chain is built from TRBV6-1 and TRBJ1-5; D gene ambiguous. Germline values: CDR1 MNHNS, CDR2 SASEGT. V gave up 2 bases and J gave up 8 bases, with 13 bases separating them. The CDR3 has 14 residues. The CDR3 DNA reads as TGTGCCAGCAGTGAAACACTAGGGTGGAAGCCCCAGCATTTT. It specifies CASSETLGWKPQHF.

The chain uses TRBV30 and TRBJ2-5, with D unresolved. V was clipped by 2 bases and J by 4 bases, with 11 bases between them. Germline CDR1 reads GTSNPN; CDR2 reads SVGIG (reference sequence). The CDR3 covers 13 residues. The CDR3 sequence is CAWSTRIRETQYF. CDR3 nucleotide sequence: TGTGCCTGGAGTACACGGATCCGAGAGACCCAGTACTTC.

V and J are TRBV2 and TRBJ1-6; possible D gene TRBD1, 6 bases. The CDR3 contains 15 residues. Germline values: CDR1 SNHLY, CDR2 FYNNEI. Trimming removed 3 bases from V and 7 bases from J, with 13 bases in between. Here the CDR3 DNA reads TGTGCCAGCAGTGATTGGGGGCTTAGGAATTCACCCCTCCACTTT. Its protein product is CASSDWGLRNSPLHF.

The rearrangement uses TRBV5-6 and TRBJ1-6; possible D gene TRBD1, 6 bases. Per germline, CDR1 SGHDT and CDR2 YYEEEE. The CDR3 sequence is 15 residues long. V lost 6 bases and J lost 7, with 17 bases in between. DNA for the CDR3: TGTGCCAGCACCCTATTTGACAGGTTAAATTCACCCCTCCACTTT. As protein: CASTLFDRLNSPLHF.

The CDR3 reads CASSIVDRGYTGELFF. In nucleotides, the CDR3 is TGTGCCAGTAGTATAGTCGACAGGGGGTACACCGGGGAGCTGTTTTTT. V and J are TRBV19 and TRBJ2-2; 9 bases fit TRBD1. With V trimmed by 1 base and J by 3 bases, 3 bases remained unmatched. This CDR3 contains 16 residues. Germline V CDR1 and CDR2: LNHDA, SQIVND (reference sequence).

The rearrangement uses TRBV10-3 and TRBJ2-7; D is unclear. This CDR3 comprises 12 residues. V was pared by 8 bases and J by 1 base, with 9 bases between. Germline V gene lookup returns CDR1 ENHRY and CDR2 SYGVKD. The CDR3 loop reads CAIGPSSYEQYF. CDR3 coding DNA: TGTGCCATCGGCCCCAGTTCCTACGAGCAGTACTTC.